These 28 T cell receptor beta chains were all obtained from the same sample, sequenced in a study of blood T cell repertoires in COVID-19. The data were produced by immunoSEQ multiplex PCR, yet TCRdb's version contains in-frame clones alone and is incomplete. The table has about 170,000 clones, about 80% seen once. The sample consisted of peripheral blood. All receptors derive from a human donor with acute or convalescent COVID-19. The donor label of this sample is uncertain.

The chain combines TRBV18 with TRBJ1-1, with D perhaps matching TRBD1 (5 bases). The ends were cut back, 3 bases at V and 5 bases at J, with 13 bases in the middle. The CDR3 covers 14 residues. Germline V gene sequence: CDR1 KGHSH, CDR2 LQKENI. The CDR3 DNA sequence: TGTGCCAGCTCACCCTCAGAGAAGGGGACTGAAGCTTTCTTT. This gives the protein CASSPSEKGTEAFF.

The CDR3 loop reads CASSIPGLAGNEQFF. As DNA, the CDR3 is TGTGCCAGTAGTATCCCGGGACTAGCCGGCAATGAGCAGTTCTTC. The chain employs TRBV19 and TRBJ2-1; TRBD2 matches 9 bases. Per the germline V gene, CDR1 is LNHDA and CDR2 is SQIVND (reference sequence). The CDR3 covers 15 residues. V was pared by 3 bases and J by 6 bases, with 6 bases of the junction left unmatched.

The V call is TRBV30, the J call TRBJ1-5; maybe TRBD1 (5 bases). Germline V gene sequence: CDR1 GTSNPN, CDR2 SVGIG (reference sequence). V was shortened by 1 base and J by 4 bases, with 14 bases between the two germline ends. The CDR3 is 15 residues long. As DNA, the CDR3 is TGTGCCTGGAGTGGAAGTGACAGAGGTAATCAGCCCCAGCATTTT. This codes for CAWSGSDRGNQPQHF.

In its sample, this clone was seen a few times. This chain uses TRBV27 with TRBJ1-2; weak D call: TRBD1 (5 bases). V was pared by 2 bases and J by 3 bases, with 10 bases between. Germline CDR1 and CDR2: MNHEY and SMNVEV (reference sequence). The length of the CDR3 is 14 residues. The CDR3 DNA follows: TGTGCCAGCAGTTTAAAGGGCAGGGACTATGGCTACACCTTC. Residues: CASSLKGRDYGYTF.

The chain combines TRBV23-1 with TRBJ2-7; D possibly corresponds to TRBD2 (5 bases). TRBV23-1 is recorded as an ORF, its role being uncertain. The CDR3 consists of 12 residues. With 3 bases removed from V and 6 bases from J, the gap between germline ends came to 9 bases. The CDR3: CASSHAGLEQYF. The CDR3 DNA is TGCGCCAGCAGTCATGCGGGTCTCGAGCAGTACTTC.

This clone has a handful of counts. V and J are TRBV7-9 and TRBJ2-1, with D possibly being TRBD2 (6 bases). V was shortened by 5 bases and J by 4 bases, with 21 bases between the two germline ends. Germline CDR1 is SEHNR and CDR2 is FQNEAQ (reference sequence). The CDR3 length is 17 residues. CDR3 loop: CASSEIRHAEGYNEQFF. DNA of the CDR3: TGTGCCAGCAGCGAAATTAGACATGCGGAGGGGTACAATGAGCAGTTCTTC.

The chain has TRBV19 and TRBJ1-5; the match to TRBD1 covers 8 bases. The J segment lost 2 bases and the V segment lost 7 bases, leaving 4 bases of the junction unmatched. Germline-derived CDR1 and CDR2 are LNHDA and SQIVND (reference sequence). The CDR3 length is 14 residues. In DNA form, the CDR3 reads TGTGCCAGTACCGGGACAGGTGGCAATCAGCCCCAGCATTTT. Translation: CASTGTGGNQPQHF.

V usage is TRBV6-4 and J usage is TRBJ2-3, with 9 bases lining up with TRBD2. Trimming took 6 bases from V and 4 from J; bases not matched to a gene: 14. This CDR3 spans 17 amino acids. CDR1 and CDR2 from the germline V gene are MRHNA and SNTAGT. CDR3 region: CASRRDSGSPPPDTQYF. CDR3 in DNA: TGTGCCAGCAGGAGGGATAGCGGGAGCCCCCCCCCAGATACGCAGTATTTT.

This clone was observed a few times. CDR3 bases: TGTGCCAGCCGAAACTTGGGAGGGTTGGGCTACACCTTC. It specifies CASRNLGGLGYTF. This sequence joins TRBV28 and TRBJ1-2; the D is unclear. This CDR3 has 13 amino acids. Trimming shortened V by 8 bases and J by 8 bases, and 18 bases separated the two germline ends. From germline, CDR1 is MDHEN and CDR2 SYDVKM.

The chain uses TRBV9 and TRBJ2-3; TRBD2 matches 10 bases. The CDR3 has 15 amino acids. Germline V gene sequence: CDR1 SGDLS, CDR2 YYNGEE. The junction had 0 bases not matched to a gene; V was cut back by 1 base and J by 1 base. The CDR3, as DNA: TGTGCCAGCAGCGTACTAGCGGGGGGCACAGATACGCAGTATTTT. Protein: CASSVLAGGTDTQYF.

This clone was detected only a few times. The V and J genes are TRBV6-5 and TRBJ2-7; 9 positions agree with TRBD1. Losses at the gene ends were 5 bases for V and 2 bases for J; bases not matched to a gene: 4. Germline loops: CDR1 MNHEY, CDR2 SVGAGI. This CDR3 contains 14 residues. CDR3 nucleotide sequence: TGTGCCAGCAGTCAACAGGGGGCTACCTACGAGCAGTACTTC. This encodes CASSQQGATYEQYF.

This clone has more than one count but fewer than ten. DNA for the CDR3: TGTGCCAGCAGCTTAGATCGGAGAGGCTACACCGGGGAGCTGTTTTTT. Translated, it gives CASSLDRRGYTGELFF. V usage is TRBV11-3 and J usage is TRBJ2-2; D gene ambiguous. The V end lost 0 bases, the J end lost 3 bases, and 11 bases lay between the germline ends. CDR3 length: 16 amino acids. CDR1 is SGHNT and CDR2 is YENEEA in the germline V gene.

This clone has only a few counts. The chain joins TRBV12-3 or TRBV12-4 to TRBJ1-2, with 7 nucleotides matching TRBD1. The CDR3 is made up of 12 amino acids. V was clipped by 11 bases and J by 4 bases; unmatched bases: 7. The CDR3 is CAQKGGGYGYTF. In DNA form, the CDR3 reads TGTGCCCAAAAAGGGGGCGGCTATGGCTACACCTTC.

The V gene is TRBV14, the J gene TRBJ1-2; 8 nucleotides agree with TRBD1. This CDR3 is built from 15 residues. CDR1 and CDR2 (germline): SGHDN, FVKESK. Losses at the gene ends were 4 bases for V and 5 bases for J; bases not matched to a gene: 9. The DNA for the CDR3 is TGTGCCAGCAGCCCCCGACAGGGGCTAGGGTATGGCTACACCTTC. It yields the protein CASSPRQGLGYGYTF. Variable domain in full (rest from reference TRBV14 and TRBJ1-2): EAGVTQFPSHSVIEKGQTVTLRCDPISGHDNLYWYRRVMGKEIKFLLHFVKESKQDESGMPNNRFLAERTGGTYSTLKVQPAELEDSGVYFCASSPRQGLGYGYTFGSGTRLTVV.

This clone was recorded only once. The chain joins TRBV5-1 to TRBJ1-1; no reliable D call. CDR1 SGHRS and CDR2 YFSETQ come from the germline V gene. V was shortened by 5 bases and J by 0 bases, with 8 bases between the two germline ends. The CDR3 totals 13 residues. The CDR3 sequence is CASRKDMNTEAFF. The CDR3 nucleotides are TGCGCCAGCAGGAAAGACATGAACACTGAAGCTTTCTTT.

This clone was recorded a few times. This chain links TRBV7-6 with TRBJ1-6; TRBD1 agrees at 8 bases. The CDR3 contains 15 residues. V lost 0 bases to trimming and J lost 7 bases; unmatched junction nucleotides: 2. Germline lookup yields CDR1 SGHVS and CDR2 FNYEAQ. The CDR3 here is CASSLATGGNSPLHF. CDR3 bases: TGTGCCAGCAGCTTAGCAACAGGGGGGAATTCACCCCTCCACTTT.

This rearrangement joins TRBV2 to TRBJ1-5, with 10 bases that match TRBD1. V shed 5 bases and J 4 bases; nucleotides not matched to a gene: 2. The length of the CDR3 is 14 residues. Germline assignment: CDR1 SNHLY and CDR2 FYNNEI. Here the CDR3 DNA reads TGTGCCAGCAGTCTGGACAGGGGGAATCAGCCCCAGCATTTT. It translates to CASSLDRGNQPQHF.

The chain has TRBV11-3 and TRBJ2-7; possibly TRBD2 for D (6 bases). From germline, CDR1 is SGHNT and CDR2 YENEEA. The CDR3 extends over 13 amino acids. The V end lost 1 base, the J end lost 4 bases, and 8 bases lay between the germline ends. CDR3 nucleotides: TGTGCCAGCAGCTTAGCGGGGGATTACGAGCAGTACTTC. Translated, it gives CASSLAGDYEQYF.

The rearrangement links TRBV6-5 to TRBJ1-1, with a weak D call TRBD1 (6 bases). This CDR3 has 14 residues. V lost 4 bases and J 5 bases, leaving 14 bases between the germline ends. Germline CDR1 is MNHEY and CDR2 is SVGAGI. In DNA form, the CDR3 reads TGTGCCAGCAGTTCCACAGGGTTGGTGACTGAAGCTTTCTTT. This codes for CASSSTGLVTEAFF.

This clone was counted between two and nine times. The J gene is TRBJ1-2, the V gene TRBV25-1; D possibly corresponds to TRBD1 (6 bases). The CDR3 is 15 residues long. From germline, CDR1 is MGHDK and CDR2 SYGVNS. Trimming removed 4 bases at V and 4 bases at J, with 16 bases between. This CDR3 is CASSAIGQQVYGYTF. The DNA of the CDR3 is TGTGCCAGCAGTGCCATCGGACAGCAAGTCTATGGCTACACCTTC.

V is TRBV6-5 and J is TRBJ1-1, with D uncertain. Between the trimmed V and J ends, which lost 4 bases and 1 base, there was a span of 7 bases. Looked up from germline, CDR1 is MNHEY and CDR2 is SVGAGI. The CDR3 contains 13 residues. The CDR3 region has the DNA TGTGCCAGCAGTTTACGGGAGAACACTGAAGCTTTCTTT. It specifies CASSLRENTEAFF.

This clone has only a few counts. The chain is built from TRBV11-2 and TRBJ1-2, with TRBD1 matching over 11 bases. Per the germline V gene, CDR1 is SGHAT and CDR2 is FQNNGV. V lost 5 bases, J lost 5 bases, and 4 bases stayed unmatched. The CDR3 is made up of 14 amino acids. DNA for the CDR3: TGTGCCAGCAGCCCCGGACAGGGGGCATATGGCTACACCTTC. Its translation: CASSPGQGAYGYTF.

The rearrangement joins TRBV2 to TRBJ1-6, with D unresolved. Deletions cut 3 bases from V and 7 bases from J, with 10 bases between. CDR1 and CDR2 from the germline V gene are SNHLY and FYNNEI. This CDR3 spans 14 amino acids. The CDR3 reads CASSDGLGNSPLHF. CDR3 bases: TGTGCCAGCAGTGATGGACTAGGGAATTCACCCCTCCACTTT.

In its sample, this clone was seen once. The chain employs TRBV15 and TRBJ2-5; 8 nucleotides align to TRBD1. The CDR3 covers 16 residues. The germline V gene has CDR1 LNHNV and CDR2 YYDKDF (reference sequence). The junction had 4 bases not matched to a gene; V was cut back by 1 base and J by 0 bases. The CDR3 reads CATSRGGQVHQETQYF. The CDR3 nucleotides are TGTGCCACCAGCAGAGGGGGACAGGTCCACCAAGAGACCCAGTACTTC.

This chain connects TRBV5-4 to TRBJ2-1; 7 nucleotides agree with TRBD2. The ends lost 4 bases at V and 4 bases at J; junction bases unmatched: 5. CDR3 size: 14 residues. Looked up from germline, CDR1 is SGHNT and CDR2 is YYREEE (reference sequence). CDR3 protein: CASSLDGGYNEQFF. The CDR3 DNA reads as TGTGCCAGCAGCCTTGACGGGGGGTACAATGAGCAGTTCTTC. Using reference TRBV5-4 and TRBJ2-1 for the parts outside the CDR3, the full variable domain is ETGVTQSPTHLIKTRGQQVTLRCSSQSGHNTVSWYQQALGQGPQFIFQYYREEENGRGNFPPRFSGLQFPNYSSELNVNALELDDSALYLCASSLDGGYNEQFFGPGTRLTVL.

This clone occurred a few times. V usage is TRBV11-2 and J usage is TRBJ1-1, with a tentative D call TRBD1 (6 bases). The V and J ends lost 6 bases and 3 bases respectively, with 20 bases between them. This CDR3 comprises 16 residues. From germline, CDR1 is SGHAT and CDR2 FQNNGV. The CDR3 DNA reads TGTGCCAGCAGACCCACCGGGGGGGGGCCTGACACTGAAGCTTTCTTT. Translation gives CASRPTGGGPDTEAFF.

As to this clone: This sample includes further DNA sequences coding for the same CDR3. CDR3 sequence: CASSLVGQGGTDTQYF. CDR3 nucleotides: TGCGCCAGCAGCTTGGTGGGACAGGGAGGCACAGATACGCAGTATTTT. The chain combines TRBV5-1 with TRBJ2-3; 9 nucleotides agree with TRBD1. The V segment lost 0 bases and the J segment 1 base; nucleotides outside the gene matches: 3. Germline CDR1 reads SGHRS; CDR2 reads YFSETQ. CDR3 length: 16 residues.

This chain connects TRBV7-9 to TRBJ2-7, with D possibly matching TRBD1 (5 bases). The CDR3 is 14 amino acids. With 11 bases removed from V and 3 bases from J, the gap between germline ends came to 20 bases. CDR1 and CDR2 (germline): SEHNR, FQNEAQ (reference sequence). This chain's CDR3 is CASSPGRGHYEQYF. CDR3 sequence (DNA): TGTGCCTCCAGCCCCGGTAGGGGCCACTACGAGCAGTACTTC.